This T cell receptor (beta chain) was retrieved from a study of T-cell memory formation after mild COVID-19. Study outcomes and limitations: Several responding clones turned up in pre-infection memory, indicating that cross-reactive memory may have taken part.

After 5'RACE with constant-segment primers, TCR alpha and TCR beta cDNA libraries carrying sample barcodes and UMIs were obtained. Via MiXCR, TCRdb re-called the 5' RACE reads, giving one row per CDR3 protein. The data show around 300,000 distinct CDR3 sequences, 10% to 15% seen once. Unmatched junction bases numbered 14, after V lost 6 bases and J lost 10 bases. Germline CDR1 and CDR2: MNHEY and SVGAGI. The CDR3 loop spans 15 amino acids. With regard to this clonotype: Its antigen is not identified.

The sample taken for sequencing was PBMCs or a T cell subset sorted from them (not recorded which). This clonotype was sampled from a young man who had mild COVID-19 (a few samples of this study predate the infection). Cell type and time point are not known. This chain joins TRBV6-5 and TRBJ2-3; 9 bases fit TRBD2. CDR3 coding DNA: TGTGCCAGCAGGATAGCGGGGGCCGGGAGGGAATCGCAGTATTTT. It translates to CASRIAGAGRESQYF.